This T cell receptor (beta chain) was recovered during a study of T-cell reconstitution after alpha-beta-depleted transplantation in children. TCRbeta library preparation incorporated unique molecular identifiers. One entry per CDR3 protein results from TCRdb running MiXCR on the PCR reads. Of 190,000 or so distinct CDR3 sequences in the sample, over 5.5% were seen once. Germline CDR1 MNHEY, CDR2 SMNVEV (reference sequence). The V and J ends lost 6 bases and 0 bases respectively, with 11 bases between them. The CDR3 consists of 14 residues. This clonotype was observed a handful of times. The sequence came from a human donor who donated a stem cell graft to a child with Wiskott-Aldrich syndrome. Sequenced material: PBMCs from the stem cell graft donor, taken from the stem cell graft. The chain links TRBV27 to TRBJ2-5; tentatively, D is TRBD2 (5 bases). Here the CDR3 DNA reads TGTGCCAGCAGGCCGGAGGCGTACCAAGAGACCCAGTACTTC. Residues: CASRPEAYQETQYF.